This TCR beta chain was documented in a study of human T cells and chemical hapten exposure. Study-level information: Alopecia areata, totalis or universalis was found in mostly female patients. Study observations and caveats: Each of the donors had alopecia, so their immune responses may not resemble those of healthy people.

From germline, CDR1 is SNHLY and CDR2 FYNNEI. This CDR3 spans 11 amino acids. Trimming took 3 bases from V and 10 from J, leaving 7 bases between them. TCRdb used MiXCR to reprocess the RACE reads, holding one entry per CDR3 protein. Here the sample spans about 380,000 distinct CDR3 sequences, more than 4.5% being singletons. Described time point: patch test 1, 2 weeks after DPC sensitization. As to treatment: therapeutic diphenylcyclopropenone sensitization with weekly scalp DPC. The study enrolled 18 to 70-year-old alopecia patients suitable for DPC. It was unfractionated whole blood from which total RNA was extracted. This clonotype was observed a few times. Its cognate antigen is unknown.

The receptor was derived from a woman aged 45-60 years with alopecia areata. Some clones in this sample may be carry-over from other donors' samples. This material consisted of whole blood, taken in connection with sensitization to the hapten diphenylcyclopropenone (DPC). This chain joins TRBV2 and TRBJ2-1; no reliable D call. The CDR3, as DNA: TGTGCCAGCAGTGACGGGTACGAGCAGTTCTTC. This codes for CASSDGYEQFF.